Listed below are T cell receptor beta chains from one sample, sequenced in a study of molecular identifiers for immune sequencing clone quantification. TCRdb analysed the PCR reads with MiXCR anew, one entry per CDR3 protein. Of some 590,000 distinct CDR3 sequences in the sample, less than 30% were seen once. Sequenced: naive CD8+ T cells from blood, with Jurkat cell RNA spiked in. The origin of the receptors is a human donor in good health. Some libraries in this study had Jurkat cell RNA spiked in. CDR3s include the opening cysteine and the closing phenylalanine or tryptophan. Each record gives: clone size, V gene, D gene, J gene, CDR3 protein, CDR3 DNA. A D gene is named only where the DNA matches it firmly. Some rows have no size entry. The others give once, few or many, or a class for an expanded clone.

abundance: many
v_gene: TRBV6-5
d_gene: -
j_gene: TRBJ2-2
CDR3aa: CASSYSAGGTGELFF
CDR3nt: TGTGCCAGCAGTTACTCGGCAGGCGGGACCGGGGAGCTGTTTTTT

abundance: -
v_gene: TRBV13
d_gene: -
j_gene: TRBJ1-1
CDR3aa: CASSAGVAEAFF
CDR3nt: TGTGCCAGCAGCGCAGGGGTGGCTGAAGCTTTCTTT

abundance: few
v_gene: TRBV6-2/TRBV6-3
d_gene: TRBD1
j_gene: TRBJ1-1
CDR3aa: CASSYQPGTGPSRNTEEAFF
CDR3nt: TGTGCCAGCAGTTACCAACCCGGGACAGGACCTTCTCGGAACACTGAAGAAGCTTTCTTT

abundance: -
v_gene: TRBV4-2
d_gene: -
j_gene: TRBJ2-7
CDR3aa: CASSQDSGAVSYEQYF
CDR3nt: TGTGCCAGCAGCCAAGATAGTGGAGCGGTCTCCTACGAGCAGTACTTC

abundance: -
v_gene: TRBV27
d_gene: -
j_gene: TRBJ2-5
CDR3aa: CASSFGIGETQYF
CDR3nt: TGTGCCAGCAGTTTCGGGATCGGAGAGACCCAGTACTTC

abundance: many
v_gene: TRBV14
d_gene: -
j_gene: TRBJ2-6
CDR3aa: CASSQLTSGANVLTF
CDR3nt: TGTGCCAGCAGCCAATTGACATCTGGGGCCAACGTCCTGACTTTC

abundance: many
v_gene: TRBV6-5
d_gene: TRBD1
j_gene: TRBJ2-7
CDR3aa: CASSYSSVGQGLLDSYEQYF
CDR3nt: TGTGCCAGCAGTTACTCGAGCGTGGGACAGGGGCTATTAGACTCCTACGAGCAGTACTTC

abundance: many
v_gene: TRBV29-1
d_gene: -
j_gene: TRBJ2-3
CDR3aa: CSVDTERYTDTQYF
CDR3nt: TGCAGCGTTGATACAGAACGATATACCGATACGCAGTATTTT

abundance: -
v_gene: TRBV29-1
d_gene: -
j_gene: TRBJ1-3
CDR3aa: CSATGYPNSGNPIYF
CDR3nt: TGCAGCGCCACCGGATACCCGAACTCTGGAAACCCCATATATTTT

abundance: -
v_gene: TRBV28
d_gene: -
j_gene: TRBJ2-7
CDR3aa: CASRPQGGGPYEQYF
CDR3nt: TGTGCCAGCAGACCCCAGGGGGGGGGGCCCTACGAGCAGTACTTC

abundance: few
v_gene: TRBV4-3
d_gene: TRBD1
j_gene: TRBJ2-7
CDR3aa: CASSSRTGEGEQYF
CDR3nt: TGCGCCAGCAGCTCTCGGACAGGGGAAGGCGAGCAGTACTTC

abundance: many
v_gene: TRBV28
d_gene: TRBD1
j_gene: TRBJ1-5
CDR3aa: CASSSGTVGNQPQHF
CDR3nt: TGTGCCAGCAGCTCCGGGACAGTAGGCAATCAGCCCCAGCATTTT

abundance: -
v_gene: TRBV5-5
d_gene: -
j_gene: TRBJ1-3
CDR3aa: CASSLEGDLSGNTIYF
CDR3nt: TGTGCCAGCAGCTTGGAGGGGGACCTCTCTGGAAACACCATATATTTT

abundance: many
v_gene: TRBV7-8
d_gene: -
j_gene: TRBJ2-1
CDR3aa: CASSSPPEVGEQFF
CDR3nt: TGTGCCAGCAGCTCCCCCCCAGAGGTGGGGGAGCAGTTCTTC

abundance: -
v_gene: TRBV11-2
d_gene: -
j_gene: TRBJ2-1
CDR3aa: CASSLRTVNEQFF
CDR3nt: TGTGCCAGCAGCTTAAGGACAGTCAATGAGCAGTTCTTC

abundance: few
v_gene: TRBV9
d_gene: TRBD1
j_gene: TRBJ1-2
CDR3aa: CASSVGDRLQANYGYTF
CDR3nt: TGTGCCAGCAGCGTAGGGGACAGGCTGCAAGCTAACTATGGCTACACCTTC

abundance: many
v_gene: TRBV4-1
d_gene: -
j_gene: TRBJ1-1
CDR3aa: CASSQGVYTEAFF
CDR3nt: TGCGCCAGCAGCCAAGGGGTTTACACTGAAGCTTTCTTT

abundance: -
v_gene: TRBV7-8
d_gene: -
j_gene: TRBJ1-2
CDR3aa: CASSPVRDSYGYTF
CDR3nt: TGTGCCAGCAGCCCCGTAAGAGACAGCTATGGCTACACCTTC

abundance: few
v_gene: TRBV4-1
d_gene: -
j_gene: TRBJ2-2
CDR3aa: CASSQSDRRGPTGELFF
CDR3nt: TGCGCCAGCAGCCAATCGGACAGACGGGGACCCACCGGGGAGCTGTTTTTT

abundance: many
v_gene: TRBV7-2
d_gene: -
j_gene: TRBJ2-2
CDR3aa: CASSPWAGANTGELFF
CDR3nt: TGTGCCAGCAGCCCTTGGGCGGGTGCGAACACCGGGGAGCTGTTTTTT

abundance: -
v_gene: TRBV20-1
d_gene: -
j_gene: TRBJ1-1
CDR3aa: CSARMVAGEDTEAFF
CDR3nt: TGCAGTGCTAGAATGGTGGCAGGGGAAGACACTGAAGCTTTCTTT

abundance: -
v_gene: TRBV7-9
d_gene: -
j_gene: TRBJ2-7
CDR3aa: CASSLTPRESYEQYF
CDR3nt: TGTGCCAGCAGCTTAACTCCCAGGGAATCCTACGAGCAGTACTTC

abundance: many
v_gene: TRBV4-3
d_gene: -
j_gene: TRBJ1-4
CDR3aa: CASSPETGNNEKLFF
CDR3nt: TGCGCCAGCAGCCCCGAGACAGGCAACAATGAAAAACTGTTTTTT

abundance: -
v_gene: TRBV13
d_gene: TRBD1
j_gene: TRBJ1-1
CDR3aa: CASSTRRTGPHPMNTEAFF
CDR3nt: TGTGCCAGCAGCACGCGACGGACAGGGCCACATCCAATGAACACTGAAGCTTTCTTT

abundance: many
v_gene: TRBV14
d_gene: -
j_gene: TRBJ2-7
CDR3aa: CASSQGRYEQYF
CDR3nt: TGTGCCAGCAGCCAAGGAAGGTACGAGCAGTACTTC

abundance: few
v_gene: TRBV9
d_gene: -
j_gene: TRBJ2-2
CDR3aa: CASSVWGSTTGELFF
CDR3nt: TGTGCCAGCAGCGTTTGGGGTTCGACCACCGGGGAGCTGTTTTTT

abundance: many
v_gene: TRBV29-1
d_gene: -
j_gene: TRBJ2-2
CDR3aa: CSVENPTGSSPGELFF
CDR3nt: TGCAGCGTTGAAAATCCGACAGGATCGTCCCCCGGGGAGCTGTTTTTT

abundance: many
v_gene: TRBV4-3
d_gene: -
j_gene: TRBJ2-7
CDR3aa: CASSQDRAGWYEQYF
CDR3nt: TGCGCCAGCAGCCAAGATCGGGCAGGGTGGTACGAGCAGTACTTC

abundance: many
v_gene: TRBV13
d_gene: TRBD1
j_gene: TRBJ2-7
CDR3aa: CASSPDRVNEQYF
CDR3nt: TGTGCCAGCAGCCCGGACAGGGTAAACGAGCAGTACTTC

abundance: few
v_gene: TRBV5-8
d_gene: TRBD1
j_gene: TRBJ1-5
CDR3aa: CASSRFREGAPDQPQHF
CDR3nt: TGTGCCAGCAGCCGCTTTAGGGAGGGGGCGCCGGATCAGCCCCAGCATTTT

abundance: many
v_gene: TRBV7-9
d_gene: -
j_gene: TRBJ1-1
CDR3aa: CASGLPEAELTNTEAFF
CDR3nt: TGTGCCAGCGGCCTTCCTGAGGCCGAGCTGACTAACACTGAAGCTTTCTTT

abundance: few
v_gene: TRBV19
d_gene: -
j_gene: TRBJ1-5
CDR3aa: CASSIEVYSNQPQHF
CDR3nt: TGTGCCAGTAGTATAGAAGTTTATAGCAATCAGCCCCAGCATTTT

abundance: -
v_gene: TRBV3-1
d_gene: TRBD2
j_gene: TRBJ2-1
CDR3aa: CASSQDTSGGFYNEQFF
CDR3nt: TGTGCCAGCAGCCAAGATACTAGCGGGGGGTTTTACAATGAGCAGTTCTTC

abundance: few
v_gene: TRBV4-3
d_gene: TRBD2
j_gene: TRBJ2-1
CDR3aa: CASSQDRGLAGGPYEQFF
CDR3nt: TGCGCCAGCAGCCAAGATCGAGGACTAGCGGGGGGGCCGTATGAGCAGTTCTTC

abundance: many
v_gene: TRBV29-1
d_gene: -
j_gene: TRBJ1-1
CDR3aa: CSVERLGAEAFF
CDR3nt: TGCAGCGTTGAAAGGTTGGGGGCCGAAGCTTTCTTT

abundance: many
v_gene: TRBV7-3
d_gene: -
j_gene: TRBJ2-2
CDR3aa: CASSLVAGGANTGELFF
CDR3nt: TGTGCCAGCAGCTTAGTTGCGGGCGGGGCGAACACCGGGGAGCTGTTTTTT

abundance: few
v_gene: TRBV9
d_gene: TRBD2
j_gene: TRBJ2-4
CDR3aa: CASSGPPGTTKNIQYF
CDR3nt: TGTGCCAGCAGCGGCCCTCCCGGGACTACCAAAAACATTCAGTACTTC

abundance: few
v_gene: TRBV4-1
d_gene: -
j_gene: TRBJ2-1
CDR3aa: CASSTVVGEQFF
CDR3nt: TGCGCCAGCAGCACAGTGGTTGGTGAGCAGTTCTTC

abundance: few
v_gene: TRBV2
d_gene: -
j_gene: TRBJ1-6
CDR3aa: CASSDSSLPLHF
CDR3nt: TGTGCCAGCAGTGACTCGTCTCTACCCCTCCACTTT

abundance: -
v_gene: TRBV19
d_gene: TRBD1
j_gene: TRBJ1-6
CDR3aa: CASSSTGDYSPLHF
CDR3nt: TGTGCCAGTAGTAGTACAGGGGACTATTCACCCCTCCACTTT

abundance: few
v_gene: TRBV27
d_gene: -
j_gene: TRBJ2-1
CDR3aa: CASSLSLGHSYNEQFF
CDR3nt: TGTGCCAGCAGTTTATCCTTGGGACATTCCTACAATGAGCAGTTCTTC

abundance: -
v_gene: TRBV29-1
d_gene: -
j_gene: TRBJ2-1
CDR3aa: CSVEGRVEYNEQFF
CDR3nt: TGCAGCGTTGAGGGCAGGGTGGAATACAATGAGCAGTTCTTC

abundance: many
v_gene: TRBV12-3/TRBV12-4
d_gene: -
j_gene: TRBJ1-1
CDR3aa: CASRQTTYTEAFF
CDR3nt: TGTGCCAGCAGACAAACAACTTACACTGAAGCTTTCTTT

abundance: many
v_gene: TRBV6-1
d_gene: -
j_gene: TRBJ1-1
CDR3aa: CASKFWTANTEAFF
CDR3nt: TGTGCCAGCAAGTTTTGGACAGCGAACACTGAAGCTTTCTTT

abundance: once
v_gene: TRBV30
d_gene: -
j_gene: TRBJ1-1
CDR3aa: CAWSHAQANTEAFF
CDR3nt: TGTGCCTGGAGTCACGCGCAGGCGAACACTGAAGCTTTCTTT

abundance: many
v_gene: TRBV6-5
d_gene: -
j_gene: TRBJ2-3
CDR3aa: CASSYYRSTDTQYF
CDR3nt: TGTGCCAGCAGTTACTACCGGAGCACAGATACGCAGTATTTT

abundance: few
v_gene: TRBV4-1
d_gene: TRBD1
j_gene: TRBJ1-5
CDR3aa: CASSQGTGAIDQPQHF
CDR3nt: TGCGCCAGCAGCCAAGGAACAGGGGCCATCGATCAGCCCCAGCATTTT

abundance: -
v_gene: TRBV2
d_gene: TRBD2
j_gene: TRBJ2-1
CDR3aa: CASSEVSGGYYNEQFF
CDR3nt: TGTGCCAGCAGTGAAGTTAGCGGGGGGTACTACAATGAGCAGTTCTTC

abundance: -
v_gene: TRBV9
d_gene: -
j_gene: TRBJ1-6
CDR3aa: CASSASPAGNYGSPLHF
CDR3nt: TGTGCCAGCAGCGCCTCCCCAGCAGGGAATTACGGGTCACCCCTCCACTTT

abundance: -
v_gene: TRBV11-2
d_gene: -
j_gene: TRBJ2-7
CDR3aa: CASSLGRGRVSEQYF
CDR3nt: TGTGCCAGCAGCTTAGGACGCGGCAGGGTATCCGAGCAGTACTTC